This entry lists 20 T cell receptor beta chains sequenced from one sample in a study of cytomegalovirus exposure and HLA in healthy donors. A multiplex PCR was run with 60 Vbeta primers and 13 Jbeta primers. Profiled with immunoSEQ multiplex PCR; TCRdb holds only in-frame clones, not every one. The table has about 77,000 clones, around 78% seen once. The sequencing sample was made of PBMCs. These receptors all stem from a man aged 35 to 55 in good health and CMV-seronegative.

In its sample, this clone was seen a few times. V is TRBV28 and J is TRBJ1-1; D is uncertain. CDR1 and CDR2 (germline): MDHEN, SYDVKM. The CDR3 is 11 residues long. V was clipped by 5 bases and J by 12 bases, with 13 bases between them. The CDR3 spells CASSPLEQTFF. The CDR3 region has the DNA TGTGCCAGCAGTCCCTTAGAGCAAACTTTCTTT.

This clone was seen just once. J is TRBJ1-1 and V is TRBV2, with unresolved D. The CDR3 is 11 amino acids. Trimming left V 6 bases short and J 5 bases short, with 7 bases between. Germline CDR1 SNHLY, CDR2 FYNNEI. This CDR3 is CASRGGTEAFF. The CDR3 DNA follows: TGTGCCAGCAGGGGAGGAACTGAAGCTTTCTTT.

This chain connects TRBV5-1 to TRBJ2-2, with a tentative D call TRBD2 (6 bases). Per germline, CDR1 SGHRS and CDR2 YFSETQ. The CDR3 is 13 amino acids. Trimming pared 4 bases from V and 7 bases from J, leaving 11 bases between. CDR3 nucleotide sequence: TGCGCCAGCAGCCCGGAGGGGAACGGGGAGCTGTTTTTT. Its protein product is CASSPEGNGELFF.

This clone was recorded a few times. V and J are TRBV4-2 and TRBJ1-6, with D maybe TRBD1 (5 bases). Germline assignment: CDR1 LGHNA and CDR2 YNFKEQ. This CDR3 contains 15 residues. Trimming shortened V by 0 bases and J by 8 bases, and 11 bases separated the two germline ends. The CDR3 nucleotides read TGTGCCAGCAGCCAAGATCGACAGACCGATTCACCCCTCCACTTT. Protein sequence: CASSQDRQTDSPLHF.

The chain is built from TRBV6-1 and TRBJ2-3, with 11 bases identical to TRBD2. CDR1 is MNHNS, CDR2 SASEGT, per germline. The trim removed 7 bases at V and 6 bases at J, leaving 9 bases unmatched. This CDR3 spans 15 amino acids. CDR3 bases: TGTGCCAGCACCCCACTAGCGGGGGCTTCCGATACGCAGTATTTT. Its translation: CASTPLAGASDTQYF.

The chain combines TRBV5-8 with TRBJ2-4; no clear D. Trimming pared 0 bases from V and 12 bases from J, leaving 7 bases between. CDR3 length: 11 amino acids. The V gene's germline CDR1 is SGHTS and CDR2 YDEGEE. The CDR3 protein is CASSLVRNQYF. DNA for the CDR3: TGTGCCAGCAGCTTGGTGCGGAATCAGTACTTC.

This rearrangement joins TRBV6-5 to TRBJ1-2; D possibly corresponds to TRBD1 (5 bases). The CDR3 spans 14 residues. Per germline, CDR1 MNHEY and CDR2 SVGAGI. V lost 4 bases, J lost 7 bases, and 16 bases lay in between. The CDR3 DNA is TGTGCCAGCAGTTCAAACGAACCAGGGTTTGGCTACACCTTC. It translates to CASSSNEPGFGYTF.

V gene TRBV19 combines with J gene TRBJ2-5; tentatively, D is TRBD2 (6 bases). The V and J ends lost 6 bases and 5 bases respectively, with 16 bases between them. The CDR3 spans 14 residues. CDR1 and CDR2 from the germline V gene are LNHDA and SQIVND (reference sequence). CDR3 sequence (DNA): TGTGCCAGTAGGGACGGGGGTCGGGGGGAGACCCAGTACTTC. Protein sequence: CASRDGGRGETQYF.

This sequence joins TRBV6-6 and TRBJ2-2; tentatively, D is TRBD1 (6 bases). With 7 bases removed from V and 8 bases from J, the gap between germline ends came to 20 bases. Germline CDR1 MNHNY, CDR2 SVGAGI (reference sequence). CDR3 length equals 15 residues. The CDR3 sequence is CASKPRATRGGELFF. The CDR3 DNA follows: TGTGCCAGCAAACCAAGGGCTACCAGGGGAGGGGAGCTGTTTTTT.

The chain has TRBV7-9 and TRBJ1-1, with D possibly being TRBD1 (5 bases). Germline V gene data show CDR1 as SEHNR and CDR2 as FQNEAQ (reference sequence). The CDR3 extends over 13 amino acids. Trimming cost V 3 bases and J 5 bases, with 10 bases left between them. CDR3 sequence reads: CASSFGGLTEAFF. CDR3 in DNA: TGTGCCAGCAGCTTCGGGGGTTTGACTGAAGCTTTCTTT.

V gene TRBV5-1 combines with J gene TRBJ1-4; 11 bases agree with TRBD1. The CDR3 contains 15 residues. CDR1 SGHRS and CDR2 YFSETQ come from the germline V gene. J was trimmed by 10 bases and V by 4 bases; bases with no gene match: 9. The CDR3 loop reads CASSPGQGAVGKLFF. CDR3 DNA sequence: TGCGCCAGCAGCCCAGGACAGGGGGCTGTCGGAAAACTGTTTTTT.

The CDR3 spells CAWSVGGLGTSPLHF. CDR3 in DNA: TGTGCCTGGAGTGTTGGCGGGTTGGGCACTTCACCCCTCCACTTT. The V gene is TRBV30, the J gene TRBJ1-6; D gene uncertain. Germline V gene sequence: CDR1 GTSNPN, CDR2 SVGIG (reference sequence). Deletions cut 0 bases from V and 9 bases from J, with 15 bases between. This CDR3 comprises 15 residues.

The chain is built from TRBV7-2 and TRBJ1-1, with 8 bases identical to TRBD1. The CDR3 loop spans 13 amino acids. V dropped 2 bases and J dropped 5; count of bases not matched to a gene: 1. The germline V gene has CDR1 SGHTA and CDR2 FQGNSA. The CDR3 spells CASSLRTGTEAFF. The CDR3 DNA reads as TGTGCCAGCAGCTTAAGGACAGGGACTGAAGCTTTCTTT.

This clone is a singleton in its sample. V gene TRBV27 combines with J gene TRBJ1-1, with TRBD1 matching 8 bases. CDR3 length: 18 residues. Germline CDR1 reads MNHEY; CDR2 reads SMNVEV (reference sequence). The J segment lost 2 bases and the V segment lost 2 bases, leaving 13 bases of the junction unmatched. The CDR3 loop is CASSLKPRDRRSNTEAFF. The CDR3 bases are TGTGCCAGCAGTTTAAAGCCGCGGGACAGGCGATCAAACACTGAAGCTTTCTTT.

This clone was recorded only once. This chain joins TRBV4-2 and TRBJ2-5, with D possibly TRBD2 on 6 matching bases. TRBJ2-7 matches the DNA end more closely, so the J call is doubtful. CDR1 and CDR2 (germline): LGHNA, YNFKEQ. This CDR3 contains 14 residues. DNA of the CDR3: TGTGCCAGCAGCCAAGACAGGGACTTCTACGAGCAGTACTTC. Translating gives CASSQDRDFYEQYF.

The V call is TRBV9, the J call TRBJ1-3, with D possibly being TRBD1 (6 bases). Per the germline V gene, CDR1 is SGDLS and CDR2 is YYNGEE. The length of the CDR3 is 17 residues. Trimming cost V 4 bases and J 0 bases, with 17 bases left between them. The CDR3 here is CASSTSGDNLSGNTIYF. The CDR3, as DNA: TGTGCCAGCAGCACGTCAGGGGACAACCTCTCTGGAAACACCATATATTTT.

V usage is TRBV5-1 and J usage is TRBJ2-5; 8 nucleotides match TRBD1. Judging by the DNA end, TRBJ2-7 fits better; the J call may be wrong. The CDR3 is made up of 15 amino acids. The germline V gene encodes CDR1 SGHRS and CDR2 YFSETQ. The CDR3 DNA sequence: TGCGCCAGCAGCTTGGGACAGGGGAGAACCTACGAGCAGTACTTC. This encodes CASSLGQGRTYEQYF.

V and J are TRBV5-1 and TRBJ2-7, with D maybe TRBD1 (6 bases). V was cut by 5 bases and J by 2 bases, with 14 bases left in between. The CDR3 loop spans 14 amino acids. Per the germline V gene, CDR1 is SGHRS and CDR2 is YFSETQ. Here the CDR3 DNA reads TGCGCCAGCAGTTTCCAGGGGTCTCCCTACGAGCAGTACTTC. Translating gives CASSFQGSPYEQYF.

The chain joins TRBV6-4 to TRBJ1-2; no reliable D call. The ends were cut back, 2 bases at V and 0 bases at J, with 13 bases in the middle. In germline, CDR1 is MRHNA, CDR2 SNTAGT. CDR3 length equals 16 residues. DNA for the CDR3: TGTGCCAGCAGTGACAACTCAGAGGCATCTAACTATGGCTACACCTTC. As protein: CASSDNSEASNYGYTF.

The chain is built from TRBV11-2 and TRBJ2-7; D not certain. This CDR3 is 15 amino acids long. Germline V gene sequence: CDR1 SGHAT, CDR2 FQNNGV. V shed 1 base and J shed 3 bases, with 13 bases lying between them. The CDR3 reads CASSLGGATYYEQYF. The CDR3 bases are TGTGCCAGCAGCTTAGGAGGTGCGACTTACTACGAGCAGTACTTC. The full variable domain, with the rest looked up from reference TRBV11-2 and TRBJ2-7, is EAGVAQSPRYKIIEKRQSVAFWCNPISGHATLYWYQQILGQGPKLLIQFQNNGVVDDSQLPKDRFSAERLKGVDSTLKIQPAKLEDSAVYLCASSLGGATYYEQYFGPGTRLTVT.